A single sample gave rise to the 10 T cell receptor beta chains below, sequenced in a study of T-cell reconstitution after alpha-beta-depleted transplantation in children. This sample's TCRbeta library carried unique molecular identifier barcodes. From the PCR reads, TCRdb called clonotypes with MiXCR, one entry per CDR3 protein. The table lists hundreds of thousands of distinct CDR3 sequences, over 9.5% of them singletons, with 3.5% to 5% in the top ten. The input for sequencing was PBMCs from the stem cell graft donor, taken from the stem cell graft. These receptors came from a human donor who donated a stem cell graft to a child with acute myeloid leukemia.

In nucleotides, the CDR3 is TGTGCCAGCAGCAAGCCCGGGGGCCCGAATAGCAATCAGCCCCAGCATTTT. Translated, it gives CASSKPGGPNSNQPQHF. This chain uses TRBV28 with TRBJ1-5, with D possibly matching TRBD1 (6 bases). Per germline, CDR1 MDHEN and CDR2 SYDVKM. The V and J ends lost 6 bases and 0 bases respectively, with 18 bases between them. There are 17 residues in the CDR3.

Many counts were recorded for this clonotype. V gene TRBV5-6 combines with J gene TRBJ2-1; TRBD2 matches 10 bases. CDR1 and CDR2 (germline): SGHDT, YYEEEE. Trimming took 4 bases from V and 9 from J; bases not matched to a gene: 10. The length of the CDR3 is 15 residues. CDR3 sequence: CASSAAGASGSEQFF. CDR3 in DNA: TGTGCCAGCAGCGCGGCAGGGGCTAGCGGGAGTGAGCAGTTCTTC.

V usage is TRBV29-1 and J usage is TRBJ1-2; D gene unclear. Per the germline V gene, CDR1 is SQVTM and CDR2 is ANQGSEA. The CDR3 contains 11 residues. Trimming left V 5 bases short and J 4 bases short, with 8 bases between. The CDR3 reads CSVRRGYGYTF. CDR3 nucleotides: TGCAGCGTTAGACGGGGCTATGGCTACACCTTC.

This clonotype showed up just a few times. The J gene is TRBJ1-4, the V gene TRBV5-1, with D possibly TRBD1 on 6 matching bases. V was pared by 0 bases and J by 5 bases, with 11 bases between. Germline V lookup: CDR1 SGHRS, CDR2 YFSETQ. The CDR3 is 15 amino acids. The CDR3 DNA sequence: TGCGCCAGCAGCTTGGCCGGACAGCCAAATGAAAAACTGTTTTTT. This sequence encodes CASSLAGQPNEKLFF.

CDR3 loop: CAISTGPGDSNQPQHF. CDR3 DNA sequence: TGTGCCATCAGTACCGGGCCTGGGGATAGCAATCAGCCCCAGCATTTT. J is TRBJ1-5 and V is TRBV10-3; D remains unclear. The V end lost 5 bases, the J end lost 0 bases, and 14 bases lay between the germline ends. The CDR3 contains 16 residues. The V gene's germline CDR1 is ENHRY and CDR2 SYGVKD.

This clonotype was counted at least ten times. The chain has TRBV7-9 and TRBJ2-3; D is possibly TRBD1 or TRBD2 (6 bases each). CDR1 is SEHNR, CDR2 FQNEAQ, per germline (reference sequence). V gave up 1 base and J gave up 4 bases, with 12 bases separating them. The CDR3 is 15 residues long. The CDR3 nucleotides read TGTGCCAGCAGCTTAGGAAACGGGGGCGCAGATACGCAGTATTTT. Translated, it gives CASSLGNGGADTQYF.

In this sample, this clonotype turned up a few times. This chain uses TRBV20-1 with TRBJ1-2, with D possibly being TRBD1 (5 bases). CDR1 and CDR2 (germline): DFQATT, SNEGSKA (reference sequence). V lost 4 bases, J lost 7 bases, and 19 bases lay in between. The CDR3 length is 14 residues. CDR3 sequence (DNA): TGCAGTGCTATTAATGGGAGGGGAAAGAGTGGCTACACCTTC. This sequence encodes CSAINGRGKSGYTF.

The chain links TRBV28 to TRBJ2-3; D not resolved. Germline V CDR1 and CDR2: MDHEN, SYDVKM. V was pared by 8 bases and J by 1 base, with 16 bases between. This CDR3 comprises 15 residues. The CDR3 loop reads CASGLYSSRTDTQYF. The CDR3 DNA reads TGTGCCAGCGGGTTATACTCCTCTCGCACAGATACGCAGTATTTT.

In DNA, the CDR3 is TGTGCCAGTAGTATCTTCGGGGGTACCTCCTACGAGCAGTACTTC. Protein sequence: CASSIFGGTSYEQYF. The V gene is TRBV19, the J gene TRBJ2-7; D might be TRBD2 (6 bases). CDR1 and CDR2 (germline): LNHDA, SQIVND (reference sequence). Between the trimmed V and J ends, which lost 3 bases and 0 bases, there was a span of 12 bases. The CDR3 is 15 residues long.

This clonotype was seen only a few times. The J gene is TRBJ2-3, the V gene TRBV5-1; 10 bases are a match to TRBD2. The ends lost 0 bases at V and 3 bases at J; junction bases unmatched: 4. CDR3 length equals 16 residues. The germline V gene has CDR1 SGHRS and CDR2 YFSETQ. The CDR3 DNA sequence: TGCGCCAGCAGCTTGGCCGCTAGCGGGAGAACAGATACGCAGTATTTT. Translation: CASSLAASGRTDTQYF.